Below, 26 T cell receptor beta chains from the same sample are listed, as sequenced in a study of tumor-infiltrating lymphocytes in primary liver carcinoma. The source material, roughly 18-31 mg of unsorted bulk tissue, was used to co-extract RNA and DNA. Using a constant-region primer together with ProtoScript II reverse transcriptase, TCR beta cDNA was made from 450 to 600 ng of total RNA. The TCR beta library was amplified through three nested multiplex PCR rounds in a modified ARM-PCR procedure. TRBV1-TRBV30 forward primers and a C-beta reverse primer were used in the first two PCR rounds, which each ran for approximately 11 cycles. Each CDR3 protein gets one entry after TCRdb re-called the multiplex PCR reads with MiXCR. The sample contains about 130,000 distinct CDR3 sequences, around 60% of which appear only once. The sequenced material came from liver tumor tissue from sampling region 3. The subset is: tumor region T3, left-lateral pole. The receptors derive from a woman aged 55-69 years with primary liver carcinoma and hepatitis B virus infection.

As regards this clonotype: The junction departs from the called germline gene at one end, perhaps through a read error. V gene TRBV11-2 combines with J gene TRBJ2-5; tentative D call: TRBD2 (5 bases). Per the germline V gene, CDR1 is SGHAT and CDR2 is FQNNGV. The CDR3 totals 11 residues. The CDR3 reads CAISLRETQYF. Here the CDR3 DNA reads TGTGCCATCAGCTTAAGGGAGACCCAGTATTTC.

This clonotype occurred many times. The gene calls are TRBV6-1 and TRBJ2-7, with 11 bases that match TRBD2. CDR1 and CDR2 (germline): MNHNS, SASEGT. This CDR3 is built from 14 residues. V shed 4 bases, J shed 3 bases, and the junction held 2 bases outside the gene matches. CDR3 DNA: TGTGCCAGCAGTGGGGGGACTAGCGGCTACGAGCAGTACTTC. This translates into CASSGGTSGYEQYF.

The chain is built from TRBV28 and TRBJ1-5, with D perhaps TRBD1 (5 bases). V lost 3 bases and J lost 0, with 9 bases in between. Germline loops: CDR1 MDHEN, CDR2 SYDVKM. The CDR3 is made up of 15 amino acids. CDR3 nucleotide sequence: TGTGCCAGCAGTTTTTCTCAGGGTAGCAATCAGCCCCAGCATTTT. This sequence encodes CASSFSQGSNQPQHF.

With respect to this clonotype: This clone may be a read error of a much larger clone one base away. No conserved phenylalanine or tryptophan ends this CDR3, so it is likely a read error. This rearrangement joins TRBV11-2 to TRBJ2-3, with TRBD2 matching over 13 bases. Germline trimming cut 4 bases from V and 3 bases from J; bases unmatched to any gene: 1. This CDR3 region has 15 residues. Germline CDR1 reads SGHAT; CDR2 reads FQNNGV. The CDR3 DNA is TGTGCCAGCAGCTCGGGACTAGCGGGGACAGATACGCAGTATCTT. It yields the protein CASSSGLAGTDTQYL.

A remark on this clonotype: A read error may be the cause here, since a much bigger clone is one base away. V and J are TRBV5-6 and TRBJ1-1; 12 bases are shared with TRBD1. This CDR3 has 18 residues. The V segment lost 0 bases and the J segment 5 bases; nucleotides outside the gene matches: 11. CDR1 and CDR2 from the germline V gene are SGHDT and YYEEEE. CDR3 region: CASSLASGTGGVWTEAFF. Written as DNA, the CDR3 is TGTGCCAGCAGCTTGGCCTCCGGGACAGGGGGCGTTTGGACTGAAGCTTTCTTT.

The V and J genes are TRBV29-1 and TRBJ2-5, with D possibly being TRBD2 (6 bases). Per the germline V gene, CDR1 is SQVTM and CDR2 is ANQGSEA. The CDR3 length is 14 residues. Trimming removed 5 bases at V and 6 bases at J, with 19 bases between. This CDR3 reads CSVIKTGAGKTQYF. The DNA for the CDR3 is TGCAGCGTTATCAAAACGGGAGCAGGGAAGACCCAGTACTTC.

The chain combines TRBV7-9 with TRBJ1-6, with unresolved D. The CDR3 consists of 15 residues. Germline loops: CDR1 SEHNR, CDR2 FQNEAQ (reference sequence). V lost 5 bases and J 9 bases, leaving 17 bases between the germline ends. The CDR3 sequence is CASSLNEAGGSPLHF. CDR3 DNA: TGTGCCAGCAGCCTCAATGAGGCCGGTGGTTCACCCCTCCACTTT.

The gene calls are TRBV6-2 or TRBV6-3 and TRBJ1-5; 11 nucleotides agree with TRBD1. Unmatched junction bases numbered 13, after V lost 2 bases and J lost 4 bases. CDR1 is MNHEY and CDR2 is SVGEGT in the germline V gene. The CDR3 spans 19 residues. The CDR3 DNA follows: TGTGCCAGCAGTTACCAACCCGGGACAGGGGGGACGGTTAATCAGCCCCAGCATTTT. It specifies CASSYQPGTGGTVNQPQHF.

This clonotype has at least ten counts. The chain links TRBV4-2 to TRBJ2-3; no reliable D call. The CDR3 contains 15 residues. Germline-derived CDR1 and CDR2 are LGHNA and YNFKEQ. The V end lost 0 bases, the J end lost 3 bases, and 10 bases lay between the germline ends. CDR3 nucleotides: TGTGCCAGCAGCCAAGAGATGGCGGCAACAGATACGCAGTATTTT. This encodes CASSQEMAATDTQYF.

Comments on this clonotype: A read error is likely, as this CDR3 ends without the conserved phenylalanine or tryptophan. J is TRBJ2-7 and V is TRBV11-2, with no clear D. CDR3 size: 13 residues. Germline lookup yields CDR1 SGHAT and CDR2 FQNNGV. Here the CDR3 DNA reads TGTGCCAGCAGTTTAGGCCAGCTATACGAGCAGTACCTC. This sequence encodes CASSLGQLYEQYL.

This clonotype was seen a single time. The CDR3 ends on some other residue instead of the conserved phenylalanine or tryptophan, so this is likely a read error. The DNA is left out, because the CDR3 cannot be placed on it with certainty; the CDR3 is given as TCRdb lists it. The chain employs TRBV11-2 and TRBJ2-7; the table calls TRBD1, which could not be checked here. Germline loops: CDR1 SGHAT, CDR2 FQNNGV. The CDR3 is 15 residues long, counting both termini. The CDR3 region is CASSPRPGWDSEQHL.

This clonotype occurred many times. The rearrangement joins TRBV29-1 to TRBJ2-7; D gene ambiguous. Germline V gene data show CDR1 as SQVTM and CDR2 as ANQGSEA. The CDR3 loop spans 12 amino acids. The germline V and J ends were trimmed by 6 bases and 2 bases, with 11 bases remaining between them. The DNA of the CDR3 is TGCAGCGTCTCCTCGGACCCCTACGAGCAGTACTTC. It translates to CSVSSDPYEQYF.

This clonotype was picked up many times. This sequence joins TRBV30 and TRBJ2-1, with 8 bases aligning to TRBD1. V gave up 3 bases and J gave up 4 bases; unmatched junction bases: 11. CDR3 length equals 16 residues. CDR1 GTSNPN and CDR2 SVGIG come from the germline V gene (reference sequence). CDR3 DNA sequence: TGTGCCTGGAGGGGCGGACAGGGAATAGAGTACAATGAGCAGTTCTTC. Protein sequence: CAWRGGQGIEYNEQFF.

This clonotype came up many times. The chain recombines TRBV6-1 with TRBJ2-3, with 8 bases fitting TRBD2. There are 15 residues in the CDR3. V lost 11 bases and J lost 0; bases outside the gene matches: 10. Germline V gene lookup returns CDR1 MNHNS and CDR2 SASEGT. CDR3 protein: CACRGGTASTDTQYF. CDR3 nucleotide sequence: TGTGCCTGCCGGGGGGGCACAGCTAGCACAGATACGCAGTATTTT.

The sample holds a few counts of this clonotype. This may come from a read error, since a much larger clone is one base off. This chain joins TRBV6-5 and TRBJ1-3; the D is unclear. This CDR3 has 13 amino acids. Germline values: CDR1 MNHEY, CDR2 SVGAGI. The CDR3 region is CASRLSSGSTIYF. The CDR3 DNA sequence: TGTGCCAGCAGACTCAGCTCTGGAAGCACCATATATTTT.

Turning to this clonotype: A junction boundary mismatches the germline segment, possibly from a read error. This chain links TRBV11-2 with TRBJ2-1; D unresolved. CDR1 and CDR2 (germline): SGHAT, FQNNGV. This CDR3 is built from 14 residues. The CDR3 reads CVSSFGGVRNEQFF. CDR3 DNA: TGTGTCAGCAGCTTCGGCGGTGTGCGCAATGAGCAGTTCTTC.

Points on this clonotype: The conserved final phenylalanine or tryptophan is absent from the CDR3, which likely points to a read error. This chain uses TRBV11-2 with TRBJ1-1; weak D call: TRBD1 (5 bases). Germline V gene lookup returns CDR1 SGHAT and CDR2 FQNNGV. This CDR3 has 13 amino acids. V lost 8 bases to trimming and J lost 4 bases, with 14 bases between them. The CDR3 loop is CASCPRRATEAFS. In DNA, the CDR3 is TGTGCCAGCTGTCCTCGCAGGGCCACTGAAGCTTTCTCT.

This rearrangement joins TRBV12-3 or TRBV12-4 to TRBJ2-3; maybe TRBD2 (7 bases). This CDR3 spans 16 amino acids. V gave up 1 base and J gave up 5 bases, with 16 bases separating them. CDR3 region: CASSLGEGGIKDTQYF. The DNA of the CDR3 is TGTGCCAGCAGTTTAGGGGAGGGGGGGATCAAAGATACGCAGTATTTT.

With respect to this clonotype: A read error is likely, as this CDR3 ends without the conserved phenylalanine or tryptophan. V gene TRBV11-2 combines with J gene TRBJ2-1; possibly TRBD2 for D (6 bases). The CDR3 is 15 amino acids. Per germline, CDR1 SGHAT and CDR2 FQNNGV. The germline V and J ends were trimmed by 0 bases and 12 bases, with 18 bases remaining between them. The CDR3 sequence is CASSLEGGSMGGQFL. DNA of the CDR3: TGTGCCAGCAGCTTAGAGGGAGGAAGTATGGGTGGGCAGTTCTTA.

This clonotype was detected only once. A much larger clone is a single base away; this may be a read error. The chain couples TRBV7-9 to TRBJ2-5, with D maybe TRBD1 (6 bases). The CDR3 has 16 residues. Germline CDR1 is SEHNR and CDR2 is FQNEAQ (reference sequence). The CDR3: CASGLGFIQGNETQYF. In DNA form, the CDR3 reads TGTGCCAGCGGCTTAGGATTTATACAGGGTAATGAGACCCAGTACTTC.

This clonotype was detected ten times or more. The rearrangement joins TRBV5-1 to TRBJ2-7; no definite D call. Trimming stripped 2 bases from V and 2 bases from J, with 11 bases between. The V gene's germline CDR1 is SGHRS and CDR2 YFSETQ. The CDR3 runs 14 residues. The CDR3 loop is CASSFFGLTYEQYF. DNA of the CDR3: TGCGCCAGCAGCTTTTTCGGGTTGACCTACGAGCAGTACTTC. The whole variable domain, remainder taken from reference TRBV5-1 and TRBJ2-7, is KAGVTQTPRYLIKTRGQQVTLSCSPISGHRSVSWYQQTPGQGLQFLFEYFSETQRNKGNFPGRFSGRQFSNSRSEMNVSTLELGDSALYLCASSFFGLTYEQYFGPGTRLTVT.

A single count supports this clonotype. The gene calls are TRBV7-9 and TRBJ1-2, with D perhaps TRBD1 (5 bases). V was shortened by 5 bases and J by 0 bases, with 19 bases between the two germline ends. Germline V gives CDR1 SEHNR, CDR2 FQNEAQ (reference sequence). This CDR3 spans 17 amino acids. This chain's CDR3 is CASSRRLGDGPNYGYTF. The CDR3 nucleotides read TGTGCCAGCAGCAGACGACTGGGGGACGGGCCTAACTATGGCTACACCTTC.

About this clonotype itself: No conserved phenylalanine or tryptophan ends this CDR3, so it is likely a read error. It is unclear where the CDR3 begins or ends on the DNA, so no DNA is shown, and the CDR3 is as TCRdb lists it. J is TRBJ2-3 and V is TRBV11-2; no DNA check was done on the table's D call, TRBD2. CDR1 and CDR2 from the germline V gene are SGHAT and FQNNGV. The CDR3 region is 20 residues in length, termini included. This CDR3 is CASSLRGSAGLRVRTDTQYS.

This clonotype was detected many times. The V gene is TRBV10-2, the J gene TRBJ1-5, with a weak D call TRBD1 (5 bases). The CDR3 loop spans 16 amino acids. Germline V CDR1 and CDR2: WSHSY, SAAADI. Trimming removed 4 bases at V and 3 bases at J, with 16 bases between. The CDR3 reads CASSAGSGRHNQPQHF. The CDR3 DNA reads TGCGCCAGCAGTGCGGGTTCAGGGAGGCACAATCAGCCCCAGCATTTT.

This clonotype was counted a few times. The rearrangement uses TRBV7-9 and TRBJ1-4; 9 nucleotides align to TRBD1. The CDR3 contains 13 residues. The ends lost 5 bases at V and 10 bases at J; junction bases unmatched: 5. Germline loops: CDR1 SEHNR, CDR2 FQNEAQ (reference sequence). The CDR3 loop reads CASSMGQGGKLFF. DNA for the CDR3: TGTGCCAGCAGCATGGGACAGGGTGGAAAACTGTTTTTT. The whole variable domain, remainder taken from reference TRBV7-9 and TRBJ1-4, is DTGVSQNPRHKITKRGQNVTFRCDPISEHNRLYWYRQTLGQGPEFLTYFQNEAQLEKSRLLSDRFSAERPKGSFSTLEIQRTEQGDSAMYLCASSMGQGGKLFFGSGTQLSVL.

Concerning this clonotype itself: One end of the junction does not line up with germline, which may come from a read error. The chain couples TRBV11-2 to TRBJ2-3, with 7 nucleotides matching TRBD1. This CDR3 has 15 residues. Germline-derived CDR1 and CDR2 are SGHAT and FQNNGV. This CDR3 is CASGLGGWPKETQYF. CDR3 sequence (DNA): TGTGCCAGCGGCTTAGGGGGCTGGCCGAAGGAAACGCAGTATTTT.